The rows below give T cell receptor beta chains drawn from one sample of a study of shared clonotypes between healthy human individuals. Repertoires were generated with immunoSEQ multiplex PCR, while TCRdb's copy carries only in-frame clones and drops some. This table has about 2.3 million clones, approximately 95% appearing once. The sample was naive CD4+ T cells from PBMCs. Receptors were obtained from a man aged 18 to 35 in good health. Some clones in this sample may be carry-over from other donors' samples. CDR3s include the opening cysteine and the closing phenylalanine or tryptophan. D genes are given only for firm matches. Clone sizes are given selectively: once, few, many, or a class where the clone is expanded.

V gene: TRBV7-9
J gene: TRBJ1-5
clone size: -
D gene: -
CDR3 DNA: TGTGCCAGCAGCCTCACTGGCAATCAGCCCCAGCATTTT
CDR3 protein: CASSLTGNQPQHF

V gene: TRBV6-6
J gene: TRBJ1-4
clone size: -
D gene: -
CDR3 DNA: TGTGCCAGCAGTCAACCGGGACACACTCCCAAAAAACTGTTTTTT
CDR3 protein: CASSQPGHTPKKLFF

V gene: TRBV19
J gene: TRBJ2-2
clone size: -
D gene: -
CDR3 DNA: TGTGCCAGTATGTTATGGGGGGTAACCCGGAACACCGGGGAGCTGTTTTTT
CDR3 protein: CASMLWGVTRNTGELFF

V gene: TRBV5-1
J gene: TRBJ2-1
clone size: -
D gene: TRBD2
CDR3 DNA: TGCGCCAGCAGCCCACTAGCGGGGGCTGGGAATGAGCAGTTCTTC
CDR3 protein: CASSPLAGAGNEQFF

V gene: TRBV7-8
J gene: TRBJ2-5
clone size: -
D gene: TRBD1
CDR3 DNA: TGTGCCAGCAGCTTAGGAGGACAGGGCATGCAGGAGACCCAGTACTTC
CDR3 protein: CASSLGGQGMQETQYF

V gene: TRBV28
J gene: TRBJ2-7
clone size: -
D gene: TRBD1
CDR3 DNA: TGTGCCAGCAGTTTCCCCGGGACAGGGAAAGGATACGAGCAGTACTTC
CDR3 protein: CASSFPGTGKGYEQYF

V gene: TRBV5-4
J gene: TRBJ2-7
clone size: -
D gene: TRBD2
CDR3 DNA: TGTGCCAGCAGCCCGAGCGGGAGGGGACCCTACGAGCAGTACTTC
CDR3 protein: CASSPSGRGPYEQYF

V gene: TRBV6-1
J gene: TRBJ2-3
clone size: once
D gene: -
CDR3 DNA: TGTGCCAGCAGTGAAGTCCCCACAGATACGCAGTATTTT
CDR3 protein: CASSEVPTDTQYF

V gene: TRBV5-6
J gene: TRBJ1-2
clone size: -
D gene: TRBD1
CDR3 DNA: TGTGCCAGCAGCTGGGTCTCAGGGGGCAGCTATGGCTACACCTTC
CDR3 protein: CASSWVSGGSYGYTF

V gene: TRBV27
J gene: TRBJ2-3
clone size: -
D gene: -
CDR3 DNA: TGTGCCAGCAAGGTAGTGGAAGCAGATACGCAGTATTTT
CDR3 protein: CASKVVEADTQYF

V gene: TRBV2
J gene: TRBJ2-7
clone size: -
D gene: TRBD2
CDR3 DNA: TGTGCCAGCAGTCGGACTAGCGGGAGGGGGAACGAGCAGTACTTC
CDR3 protein: CASSRTSGRGNEQYF